The rows below give T cell receptor beta chains drawn from one sample of a study of control samples from healthy donors and cancer patients. Sequenced by immunoSEQ multiplex PCR; TCRdb stores in-frame clones only, minus some. The repertoire holds approximately 150,000 clones, with over 85% as singletons. The sequenced sample consisted of PBMCs. These receptors were obtained from a man aged 45-60 years with head and neck cancer. Both conserved end residues are part of each CDR3. A D gene is named only where the DNA matches it firmly. Clone size, where shown, is once, few, many, or a class for clones that have expanded.

v_gene: TRBV3-1/TRBV3-2
abundance: NA
len: 14
d_gene: NA
j_gene: TRBJ1-2
CDR3aa: CASSQSPSNYGYTF
CDR3nt: TGTGCCAGCAGCCAATCCCCTTCTAACTATGGCTACACCTTC

v_gene: TRBV29-1
abundance: NA
len: 14
d_gene: NA
j_gene: TRBJ2-1
CDR3aa: CSVVRGPLYNEQFF
CDR3nt: TGCAGCGTTGTTAGGGGACCTCTATACAATGAGCAGTTCTTC

v_gene: TRBV15
abundance: once
len: 17
d_gene: TRBD2
j_gene: TRBJ2-2
CDR3aa: CATSRDGLAGRTGELFF
CDR3nt: TGTGCCACCAGCAGAGATGGGCTAGCGGGGCGCACCGGGGAGCTGTTTTTT

v_gene: TRBV5-6
abundance: once
len: 15
d_gene: NA
j_gene: TRBJ1-1
CDR3aa: CASSLAGQFYTEAFF
CDR3nt: TGTGCCAGCAGCTTGGCCGGACAGTTTTACACTGAAGCTTTCTTT

v_gene: TRBV29-1
abundance: NA
len: 14
d_gene: TRBD1
j_gene: TRBJ2-1
CDR3aa: CSVGGTGPYNEQFF
CDR3nt: TGCAGCGTTGGCGGGACAGGTCCCTACAATGAGCAGTTCTTC

v_gene: TRBV7-9
abundance: NA
len: 15
d_gene: TRBD2
j_gene: TRBJ2-1
CDR3aa: CASSPSGSTVIEQFF
CDR3nt: TGTGCCAGCAGTCCTAGCGGGAGTACGGTTATTGAGCAGTTCTTC

v_gene: TRBV9
abundance: NA
len: 16
d_gene: TRBD2
j_gene: TRBJ2-3
CDR3aa: CASTDPGGGGPDTQYF
CDR3nt: TGTGCCAGCACCGACCCAGGCGGGGGGGGGCCAGATACGCAGTATTTT

v_gene: TRBV19
abundance: NA
len: 16
d_gene: TRBD2
j_gene: TRBJ2-1
CDR3aa: CASSSSGGSDYNEQFF
CDR3nt: TGTGCCAGTAGTTCATCGGGCGGGAGTGACTACAATGAGCAGTTCTTC

v_gene: TRBV5-6
abundance: NA
len: 15
d_gene: NA
j_gene: TRBJ2-6
CDR3aa: CASSTTSSGANVLTF
CDR3nt: TGTGCCAGCAGCACTACTAGCTCTGGGGCCAACGTCCTGACTTTC

v_gene: TRBV6-2/TRBV6-3
abundance: NA
len: 15
d_gene: NA
j_gene: TRBJ1-2
CDR3aa: CASSYSTDGLYGYTF
CDR3nt: TGTGCCAGCAGTTACTCGACGGATGGGCTCTATGGCTACACCTTC

v_gene: TRBV2
abundance: NA
len: 13
d_gene: NA
j_gene: TRBJ2-7
CDR3aa: CASSGPGTYEQYF
CDR3nt: TGTGCCAGCAGTGGGCCAGGGACCTACGAGCAGTACTTC

v_gene: TRBV11-2
abundance: NA
len: 11
d_gene: NA
j_gene: TRBJ1-1
CDR3aa: CASSSLGEAFF
CDR3nt: TGTGCCAGCAGCTCTCTAGGGGAAGCTTTCTTT

v_gene: TRBV5-4
abundance: NA
len: 14
d_gene: NA
j_gene: TRBJ1-2
CDR3aa: CASSSGGANYGYTF
CDR3nt: TGTGCCAGCAGCTCCGGCGGAGCTAACTATGGCTACACCTTC

v_gene: TRBV4-2
abundance: NA
len: 13
d_gene: NA
j_gene: TRBJ2-1
CDR3aa: CASSQETGNEQFF
CDR3nt: TGTGCCAGCAGCCAAGAAACGGGAAATGAGCAGTTCTTC

v_gene: TRBV6-5
abundance: NA
len: 14
d_gene: TRBD1
j_gene: TRBJ2-2
CDR3aa: CASSLTGVPGELFF
CDR3nt: TGTGCCAGCAGCCTGACAGGGGTCCCCGGGGAGCTGTTTTTT

v_gene: TRBV10-1
abundance: once
len: 13
d_gene: TRBD1
j_gene: TRBJ1-2
CDR3aa: CASIGQGESGYTF
CDR3nt: TGCGCCAGCATAGGACAGGGGGAAAGTGGCTACACCTTC

v_gene: TRBV18
abundance: NA
len: 15
d_gene: TRBD2
j_gene: TRBJ2-3
CDR3aa: CASSPTLASTDTQYF
CDR3nt: TGTGCCAGCTCGCCAACACTAGCGAGCACAGATACGCAGTATTTT

v_gene: TRBV20-1
abundance: NA
len: 11
d_gene: TRBD1
j_gene: TRBJ1-2
CDR3aa: CSAHTGAGYTF
CDR3nt: TGCAGTGCTCATACAGGGGCTGGCTACACCTTC

v_gene: TRBV6-5
abundance: NA
len: 15
d_gene: NA
j_gene: TRBJ1-1
CDR3aa: CASSYGAAQGTEAFF
CDR3nt: TGTGCCAGCAGTTACGGGGCAGCACAGGGCACTGAAGCTTTCTTT

v_gene: TRBV7-2
abundance: NA
len: 15
d_gene: NA
j_gene: TRBJ2-7
CDR3aa: CASSFGGYSSYEQYF
CDR3nt: TGTGCCAGCAGCTTCGGGGGTTATAGCTCCTACGAGCAGTACTTC

v_gene: TRBV10-3
abundance: NA
len: 15
d_gene: TRBD1
j_gene: TRBJ2-3
CDR3aa: CASRSWQGGTDTQYF
CDR3nt: TGTGCCAGTAGGTCGTGGCAGGGGGGCACAGATACGCAGTATTTT

v_gene: TRBV7-9
abundance: once
len: 15
d_gene: TRBD1
j_gene: TRBJ1-1
CDR3aa: CASSLQGAPNTEAFF
CDR3nt: TGTGCCAGCAGCCTCCAGGGGGCTCCGAACACTGAAGCTTTCTTT

v_gene: TRBV5-4
abundance: NA
len: 15
d_gene: NA
j_gene: TRBJ2-7
CDR3aa: CASSPERVRTYEQYF
CDR3nt: TGTGCCAGCAGCCCGGAAAGGGTCAGAACCTACGAGCAGTACTTC

v_gene: TRBV6-1
abundance: NA
len: 13
d_gene: NA
j_gene: TRBJ1-1
CDR3aa: CASSERFGEEAFF
CDR3nt: TGTGCCAGCAGTGAACGTTTTGGGGAAGAAGCTTTCTTT

v_gene: TRBV19
abundance: many
len: 16
d_gene: TRBD1
j_gene: TRBJ1-5
CDR3aa: CASSIVGTGSNQPQHF
CDR3nt: TGTGCCAGTAGTATAGTTGGGACAGGGAGCAATCAGCCCCAGCATTTT

v_gene: TRBV27
abundance: NA
len: 11
d_gene: NA
j_gene: TRBJ2-2
CDR3aa: CASGPAGELFF
CDR3nt: TGTGCCAGCGGACCTGCGGGGGAGCTGTTTTTT

v_gene: TRBV10-3
abundance: NA
len: 11
d_gene: NA
j_gene: TRBJ2-7
CDR3aa: CAIRQEVEQYF
CDR3nt: TGTGCCATCAGACAGGAGGTCGAGCAGTACTTC

v_gene: TRBV9
abundance: NA
len: 15
d_gene: TRBD2
j_gene: TRBJ2-1
CDR3aa: CASSVGASGYNEQFF
CDR3nt: TGTGCCAGCAGCGTAGGGGCTAGCGGCTACAATGAGCAGTTCTTC

v_gene: TRBV29-1
abundance: NA
len: 13
d_gene: NA
j_gene: TRBJ1-2
CDR3aa: CSVETGRNYGYTF
CDR3nt: TGCAGCGTTGAAACAGGGAGGAACTATGGCTACACCTTC

v_gene: TRBV6-5
abundance: NA
len: 14
d_gene: NA
j_gene: TRBJ1-1
CDR3aa: CASTVGRRGTEAFF
CDR3nt: TGTGCCAGCACCGTCGGGCGTCGGGGCACTGAAGCTTTCTTT

v_gene: TRBV7-2
abundance: NA
len: 15
d_gene: NA
j_gene: TRBJ2-3
CDR3aa: CASSLGFLFTDTQYF
CDR3nt: TGTGCCAGCAGCTTAGGCTTCTTGTTCACAGATACGCAGTATTTT

v_gene: TRBV2
abundance: NA
len: 14
d_gene: TRBD2
j_gene: TRBJ2-1
CDR3aa: CASSLPGLGIEQFF
CDR3nt: TGTGCCAGCAGCTTACCGGGACTAGGTATTGAGCAGTTCTTC

v_gene: TRBV3-1/TRBV3-2
abundance: NA
len: 15
d_gene: NA
j_gene: TRBJ1-1
CDR3aa: CASSQEDQGLTEAFF
CDR3nt: TGTGCCAGCAGCCAAGAGGATCAGGGGTTAACTGAAGCTTTCTTT

v_gene: TRBV6-1
abundance: NA
len: 12
d_gene: TRBD2
j_gene: TRBJ2-7
CDR3aa: CASSERGYEQYF
CDR3nt: TGTGCCAGCAGTGAGCGGGGGTACGAGCAGTACTTC

v_gene: TRBV5-5
abundance: NA
len: 15
d_gene: TRBD1
j_gene: TRBJ1-5
CDR3aa: CASSLEGQGHQPQHF
CDR3nt: TGTGCCAGCAGCTTGGAGGGACAGGGACATCAGCCCCAGCATTTT

v_gene: TRBV2
abundance: NA
len: 15
d_gene: TRBD1
j_gene: TRBJ2-7
CDR3aa: CASSTQGARSYEQYF
CDR3nt: TGTGCCAGCAGTACTCAGGGGGCAAGGTCCTACGAGCAGTACTTC

v_gene: TRBV7-9
abundance: NA
len: 13
d_gene: TRBD2
j_gene: TRBJ2-5
CDR3aa: CASSAGLAETQYF
CDR3nt: TGTGCCAGCAGCGCTGGACTAGCGGAGACCCAGTACTTC

v_gene: TRBV27
abundance: NA
len: 16
d_gene: TRBD1
j_gene: TRBJ2-3
CDR3aa: CASSFGGTGFTDTQYF
CDR3nt: TGTGCCAGCAGTTTCGGTGGGACAGGGTTCACAGATACGCAGTATTTT

v_gene: TRBV27
abundance: once
len: 12
d_gene: NA
j_gene: TRBJ1-5
CDR3aa: CASSPLNQPQHF
CDR3nt: TGTGCCAGCAGTCCTCTTAATCAGCCCCAGCATTTT

v_gene: TRBV18
abundance: NA
len: 15
d_gene: TRBD1
j_gene: TRBJ2-4
CDR3aa: CASSPPGQSLDIQYF
CDR3nt: TGTGCCAGCTCACCCCCGGGACAGTCCTTAGACATTCAGTACTTC

v_gene: TRBV5-1
abundance: NA
len: 16
d_gene: NA
j_gene: TRBJ1-4
CDR3aa: CASSPSATNENEKLFF
CDR3nt: TGCGCCAGCAGCCCGTCGGCCACCAATGAGAATGAAAAACTGTTTTTT

v_gene: TRBV18
abundance: NA
len: 14
d_gene: TRBD1
j_gene: TRBJ2-7
CDR3aa: CASSPRQGADEQYF
CDR3nt: TGTGCCAGCTCACCACGACAGGGGGCTGACGAGCAGTACTTC

v_gene: TRBV10-1
abundance: NA
len: 14
d_gene: TRBD1
j_gene: TRBJ2-7
CDR3aa: CASSDDRATDEQYF
CDR3nt: TGCGCCAGCAGTGACGACAGGGCGACTGACGAGCAGTACTTC